The subject of this entry is one TCR beta chain. The antigen is undetermined. Assay: immunoSEQ multiplex PCR; the TCRdb copy retains only in-frame clones and omits some. Of tens of thousands of clones listed, 65% to 70% are singletons. Scientists isolated CD4+ T cells after a roughly ten-day culture period ended. The sample belongs to a study of vaccination effects on CD4 cells after COVID-19. Whole-study context: Roughly 1.9 million PBMC were placed in each well, which was supplemented with approximately 9.9 IU/ml IL-2 and around 9.4 ug/ml peptides.

CDR1 and CDR2 (germline): DFQATT, SNEGSKA (reference sequence). The CDR3 is 11 amino acids. V was pared by 5 bases and J by 12 bases, with 14 bases between. Overall study results and limits: Cross-reaction with common cold coronaviruses was seen in only 1 of 255 vaccine-induced clones from healthy vaccinees.

The V call is TRBV20-1, the J call TRBJ2-1; possibly TRBD1 for D (6 bases). The TCR was taken from a human donor who received a COVID-19 vaccine. The source was CD4+ T cells from PBMCs cultured without peptide, collected before COVID-19 vaccination. This CDR3 reads CSAARGSWQFF. CDR3 DNA sequence: TGCAGTGCTGCCAGGGGAAGTTGGCAGTTCTTC.